Here is one T cell receptor (beta chain) with its context. The data stem from a study of blood T cell repertoires in COVID-19. Study at large: Italy, Spain and the United States were the sources of the convalescent and acute COVID-19 samples.

The length of the CDR3 is 14 residues. Germline V gene data show CDR1 as SGHRS and CDR2 as YFSETQ. V was cut by 0 bases and J by 0 bases, with 6 bases left in between. Original handling: Reference gene primers were amplified, and this amplification served to estimate nucleated cell counts. TCRdb's table, derived via immunoSEQ multiplex PCR, lists solely in-frame clones and lacks some. The V and J calls and clone size come from that table; D and trimming were worked out from the DNA. Altogether 110,000 or so clones are present, 85% being singletons, with the ten largest covering more than 4%. This TCR derives from a man aged 45 to 65 with acute or convalescent COVID-19. The V gene is TRBV5-1, the J gene TRBJ1-1; no clear D gene. The material sequenced was peripheral blood. In DNA, the CDR3 is TGCGCCAGCAGCTTGGGTCAGATGAACACTGAAGCTTTCTTT. Translation gives CASSLGQMNTEAFF.